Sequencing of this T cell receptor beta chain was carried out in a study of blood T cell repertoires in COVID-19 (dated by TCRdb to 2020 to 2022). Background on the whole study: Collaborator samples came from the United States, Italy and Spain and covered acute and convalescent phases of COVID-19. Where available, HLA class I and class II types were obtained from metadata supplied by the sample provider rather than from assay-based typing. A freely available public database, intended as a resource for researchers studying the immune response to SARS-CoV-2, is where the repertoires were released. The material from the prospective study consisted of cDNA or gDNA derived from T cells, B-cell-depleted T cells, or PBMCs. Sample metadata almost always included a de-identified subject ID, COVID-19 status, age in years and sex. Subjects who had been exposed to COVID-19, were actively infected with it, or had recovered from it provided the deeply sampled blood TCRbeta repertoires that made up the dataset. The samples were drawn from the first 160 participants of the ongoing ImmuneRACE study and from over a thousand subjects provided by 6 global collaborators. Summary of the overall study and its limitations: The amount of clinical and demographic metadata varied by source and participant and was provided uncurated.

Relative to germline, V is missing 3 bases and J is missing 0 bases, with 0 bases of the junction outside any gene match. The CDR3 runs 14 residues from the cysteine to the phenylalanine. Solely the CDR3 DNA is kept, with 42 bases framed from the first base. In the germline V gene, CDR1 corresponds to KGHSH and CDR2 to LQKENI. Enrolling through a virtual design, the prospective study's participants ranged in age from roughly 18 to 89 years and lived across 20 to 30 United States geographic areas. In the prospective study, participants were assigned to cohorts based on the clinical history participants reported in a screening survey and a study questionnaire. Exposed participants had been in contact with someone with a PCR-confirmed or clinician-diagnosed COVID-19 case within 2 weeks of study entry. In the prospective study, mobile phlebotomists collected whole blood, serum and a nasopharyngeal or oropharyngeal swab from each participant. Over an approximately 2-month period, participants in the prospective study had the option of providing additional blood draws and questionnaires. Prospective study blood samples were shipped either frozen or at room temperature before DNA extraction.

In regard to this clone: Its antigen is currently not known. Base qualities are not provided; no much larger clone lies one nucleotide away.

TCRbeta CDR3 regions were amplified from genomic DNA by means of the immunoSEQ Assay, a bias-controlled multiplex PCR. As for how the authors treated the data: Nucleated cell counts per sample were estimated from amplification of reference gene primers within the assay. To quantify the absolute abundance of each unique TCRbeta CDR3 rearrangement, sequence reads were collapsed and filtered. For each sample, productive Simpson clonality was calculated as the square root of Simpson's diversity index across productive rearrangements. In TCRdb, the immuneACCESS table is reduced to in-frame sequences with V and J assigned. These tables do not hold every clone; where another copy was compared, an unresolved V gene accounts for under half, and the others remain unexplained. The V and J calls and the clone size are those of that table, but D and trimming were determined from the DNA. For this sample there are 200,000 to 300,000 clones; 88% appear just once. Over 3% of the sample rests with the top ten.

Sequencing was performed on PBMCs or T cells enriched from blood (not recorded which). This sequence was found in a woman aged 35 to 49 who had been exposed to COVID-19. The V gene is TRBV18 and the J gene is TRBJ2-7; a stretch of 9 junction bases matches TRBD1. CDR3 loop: CASSPTGGSYEQYF. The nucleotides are TGTGCCAGCTCACCGACAGGGGGCTCCTACGAGCAGTACTTC. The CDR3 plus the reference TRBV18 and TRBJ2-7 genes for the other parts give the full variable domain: NAGVMQNPRHLVRRRGQEARLRCSPMKGHSHVYWYRQLPEEGLKFMVYLQKENIIDESGMPKERFSAEFPKEGPSILRIQQVVRGDSAAYFCASSPTGGSYEQYFGPGTRLTVT.